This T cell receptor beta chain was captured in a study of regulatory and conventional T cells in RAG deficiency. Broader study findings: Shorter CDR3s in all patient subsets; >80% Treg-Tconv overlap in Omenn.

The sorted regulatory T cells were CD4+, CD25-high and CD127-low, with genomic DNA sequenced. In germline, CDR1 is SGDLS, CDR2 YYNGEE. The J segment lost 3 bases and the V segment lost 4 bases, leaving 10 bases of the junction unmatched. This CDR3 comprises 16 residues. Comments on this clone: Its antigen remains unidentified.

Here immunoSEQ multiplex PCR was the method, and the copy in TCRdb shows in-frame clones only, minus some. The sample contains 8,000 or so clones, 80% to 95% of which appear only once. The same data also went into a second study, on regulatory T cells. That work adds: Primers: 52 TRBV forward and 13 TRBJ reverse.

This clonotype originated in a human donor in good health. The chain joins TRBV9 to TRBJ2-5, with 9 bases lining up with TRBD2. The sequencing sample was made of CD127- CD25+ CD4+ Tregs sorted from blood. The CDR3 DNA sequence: TGTGCCAGCAGCCCCCAAGGGACTAGCCCTGAAGAGACCCAGTACTTC. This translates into CASSPQGTSPEETQYF.